This entry lists 15 T cell receptor beta chains sequenced from one sample in a study of patients and donors after allogeneic stem cell transplantation (dated by TCRdb to 2019 to 2021). The library came from RT-PCR. The listed sequencing device is NextSeq 550. The public sequencing data were trimmed at Q25 with fastp and processed into clonotypes with MiXCR by TCRdb, which kept only in-frame beta chains. Rows with one shared CDR3 protein collapse into an entry with the most common genes and DNA. In this sample the table shows some 1,800 distinct CDR3 sequences, approximately 14% of which occur a single time. Of the sample, 9.5% to 15% is held by the ten largest clones. Sequencing was done on a sample of blood, either unsorted or a sorted T cell fraction (not recorded which). The receptors stem from a human donor who was either an allogeneic HSCT recipient or a stem cell or donor lymphocyte infusion donor (not recorded which). It is not recorded whose cells these are; they may come from a transplant donor.

The CDR3 sequence is CASSLSLGEQFF. The CDR3 coding sequence is TGTGCCAGCAGCTTGAGTTTGGGTGAGCAGTTCTTC. This chain connects TRBV11-3 to TRBJ2-1; D remains ambiguous. The V end lost 3 bases, the J end lost 9 bases, and 9 bases lay between the germline ends. Germline values: CDR1 SGHNT, CDR2 YENEEA. The CDR3 is made up of 12 amino acids.

The chain employs TRBV5-6 and TRBJ1-2; TRBD1 agrees at 8 bases. Germline V CDR1 and CDR2: SGHDT, YYEEEE. CDR3 length: 13 residues. The J segment lost 8 bases and the V segment lost 4 bases, leaving 7 bases of the junction unmatched. CDR3 region: CASSRQGIGGYTF. The CDR3 DNA is TGTGCCAGCAGCCGACAGGGGATTGGAGGCTACACCTTC.

Judged by abundance, this clonotype is medium-sized. CDR3 sequence: CASSLAGSADTQYF. DNA for the CDR3: TGTGCCAGCAGCTTAGCGGGGAGCGCAGATACGCAGTATTTT. The chain couples TRBV7-2 to TRBJ2-3, with a tentative D call TRBD2 (5 bases). Germline lookup yields CDR1 SGHTA and CDR2 FQGNSA. V lost 0 bases to trimming and J lost 4 bases, with 8 bases between them. There are 14 residues in the CDR3. Full variable domain (rest looked up from reference TRBV7-2 and TRBJ2-3): GAGVSQSPSNKVTEKGKDVELRCDPISGHTALYWYRQSLGQGLEFLIYFQGNSAPDKSGLPSDRFSAERTGGSVSTLTIQRTQQEDSAVYLCASSLAGSADTQYFGPGTRLTVL.

This clonotype was picked up a small number of times. The chain couples TRBV18 to TRBJ2-1; the match to TRBD2 covers 7 bases. Germline V CDR1 and CDR2: KGHSH, LQKENI. V lost 2 bases, J lost 7 bases, and 5 bases stayed unmatched. The CDR3 is 14 residues long. CDR3 in DNA: TGTGCCAGCTCACCAGGGGGGGAGCCGAATGAGCAGTTCTTC. This codes for CASSPGGEPNEQFF.

This chain links TRBV7-2 with TRBJ2-5; a possible D gene is TRBD2 (6 bases). This CDR3 is built from 16 residues. V shed 5 bases and J shed 2 bases, with 18 bases lying between them. The germline gives CDR1 SGHTA, CDR2 FQGNSA. DNA of the CDR3: TGTGCCAGCAGCAGCCGGACCGGGACTTCTCAAGAGACCCAGTACTTC. Amino acids: CASSSRTGTSQETQYF. Looking up the rest from reference TRBV7-2 and TRBJ2-5 gives the full variable domain: GAGVSQSPSNKVTEKGKDVELRCDPISGHTALYWYRQSLGQGLEFLIYFQGNSAPDKSGLPSDRFSAERTGGSVSTLTIQRTQQEDSAVYLCASSSRTGTSQETQYFGPGTRLLVL.

This sequence joins TRBV6-5 and TRBJ2-5, with D possibly called TRBD1 or TRBD2 (5 bases each). The germline CDR1 and CDR2 sequences are MNHEY and SVGAGI. This CDR3 contains 19 residues. V was shortened by 4 bases and J by 4 bases, with 28 bases between the two germline ends. The CDR3 here is CASSSSKSGTAKASETQYF. The CDR3 DNA sequence: TGTGCCAGCAGTTCTTCTAAATCTGGGACCGCTAAGGCGTCAGAGACCCAGTACTTC.

The rearrangement joins TRBV20-1 to TRBJ2-7; the match to TRBD2 covers 8 bases. The CDR3 has 11 amino acids. Germline assignment: CDR1 DFQATT and CDR2 SNEGSKA (reference sequence). The CDR3 bases are TGCAGTGCTAGCCTTCCCGGGGGGGCCACGGTC. Its protein is CSASLPGGATV.

This clonotype is deemed medium-sized. The rearrangement uses TRBV5-1 and TRBJ2-2; TRBD1 aligns across 7 bases. The CDR3 is made up of 13 amino acids. V shed 6 bases, J shed 4 bases, and the junction held 3 bases outside the gene matches. Germline CDR1 is SGHRS and CDR2 is YFSETQ. The CDR3 reads CASTRQGTGELFF. In DNA form, the CDR3 reads TGCGCCAGCACTAGACAGGGCACCGGGGAGCTGTTTTTT.

The chain uses TRBV5-1 and TRBJ1-1, with D uncertain. Trimming pared 1 base from V and 3 bases from J, leaving 13 bases between. The CDR3 covers 15 residues. Germline CDR1 reads SGHRS; CDR2 reads YFSETQ. CDR3 nucleotides: TGCGCCAGCAGCTTGTCCCAGGCCATTCACACTGAAGCTTTCTTT. Protein product: CASSLSQAIHTEAFF.

This clonotype qualifies as large (0.1 to 1%). The chain uses TRBV5-5 and TRBJ2-1; D unresolved. This CDR3 is 16 amino acids long. Trimming took 1 base from V and 0 from J, leaving 11 bases between them. Germline CDR1 and CDR2: SGHKS and YYEKEE (reference sequence). The CDR3 nucleotides read TGTGCCAGCAGCTTGAGGGCGGATAGCTCCTACAATGAGCAGTTCTTC. It encodes CASSLRADSSYNEQFF.

This clonotype appeared a few times. The CDR3: CASSRQTGSTGELFF. CDR3 in DNA: TGTGCCAGCAGCCGTCAGACAGGGAGCACCGGGGAGCTGTTTTTT. V usage is TRBV6-2 or TRBV6-3 and J usage is TRBJ2-2, with 7 nucleotides matching TRBD1. V gave up 6 bases and J gave up 4 bases; unmatched junction bases: 8. The germline V gene has CDR1 MNHEY and CDR2 SVGEGT. This CDR3 comprises 15 residues.

Relative to its sample, this clonotype is medium-sized (0.01 to 0.1%). The J gene is TRBJ1-6, the V gene TRBV7-6, with a possible D match to TRBD1 (5 bases). The CDR3 sequence is 15 residues long. V was cut by 0 bases and J by 10 bases, with 13 bases left in between. The germline V gene encodes CDR1 SGHVS and CDR2 FNYEAQ. As DNA, the CDR3 is TGTGCCAGCAGCTTAGCGGGAGACAGAGGATCACCCCTCCACTTT. It codes for CASSLAGDRGSPLHF.

The CDR3 loop reads CASSLTDTRHGYTF. CDR3 in DNA: TGTGCCAGCTCACTAACGGACACCCGACATGGCTACACCTTC. This chain connects TRBV18 to TRBJ1-2; D is perhaps TRBD1 (5 bases). The CDR3 contains 14 residues. Germline assignment: CDR1 KGHSH and CDR2 LQKENI. V was cut by 4 bases and J by 6 bases, with 15 bases left in between.

In its sample, this clonotype is large. The rearrangement links TRBV30 to TRBJ1-2; D is uncertain. This CDR3 has 12 residues. Deletions cut 0 bases from V and 9 bases from J, with 11 bases between. Germline CDR1 is GTSNPN and CDR2 is SVGIG (reference sequence). CDR3: CAWSVSDRRYTF. The CDR3 nucleotides read TGTGCCTGGAGTGTGAGTGACCGGCGCTACACCTTC.

By sample share, this clonotype is medium-sized. The rearrangement joins TRBV12-2 to TRBJ1-2. TRBV12-2 is a listed pseudogene. CDR3 length: 16 residues. Here the CDR3 reads CASRLEPPATNFGYTF. The CDR3 coding sequence is TGTGCAAGTCGCTTAGAACCGCCAGCGACAAATTTCGGCTACACCTTC.